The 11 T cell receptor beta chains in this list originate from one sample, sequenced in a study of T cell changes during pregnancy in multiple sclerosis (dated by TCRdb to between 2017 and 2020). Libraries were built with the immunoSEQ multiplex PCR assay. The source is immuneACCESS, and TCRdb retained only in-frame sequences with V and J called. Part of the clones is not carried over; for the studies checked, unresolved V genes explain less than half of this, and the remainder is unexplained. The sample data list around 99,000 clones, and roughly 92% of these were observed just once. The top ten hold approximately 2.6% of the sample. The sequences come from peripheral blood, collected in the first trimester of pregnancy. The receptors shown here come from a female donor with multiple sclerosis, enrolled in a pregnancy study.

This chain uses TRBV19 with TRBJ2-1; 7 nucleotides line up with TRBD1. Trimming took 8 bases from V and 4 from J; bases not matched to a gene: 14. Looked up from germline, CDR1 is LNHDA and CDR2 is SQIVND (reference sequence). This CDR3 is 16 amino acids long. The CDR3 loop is CASGENPGQSYNEQFF. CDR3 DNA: TGTGCCAGTGGAGAGAATCCGGGACAGAGTTACAATGAGCAGTTCTTC.

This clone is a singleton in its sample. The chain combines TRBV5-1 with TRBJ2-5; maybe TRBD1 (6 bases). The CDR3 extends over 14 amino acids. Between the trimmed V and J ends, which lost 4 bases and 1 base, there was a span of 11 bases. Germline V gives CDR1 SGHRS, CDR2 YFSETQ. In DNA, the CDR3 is TGCGCCAGCAGCCTAGGACAGCTCCAAGAGACCCAGTACTTC. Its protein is CASSLGQLQETQYF.

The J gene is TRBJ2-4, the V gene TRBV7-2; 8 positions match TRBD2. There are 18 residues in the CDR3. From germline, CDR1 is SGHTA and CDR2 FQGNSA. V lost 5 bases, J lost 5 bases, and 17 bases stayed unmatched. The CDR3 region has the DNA TGTGCCAGCAGCGACCCAGACACTTGGACTAGCCAACAAAACATTCAGTACTTC. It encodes CASSDPDTWTSQQNIQYF.

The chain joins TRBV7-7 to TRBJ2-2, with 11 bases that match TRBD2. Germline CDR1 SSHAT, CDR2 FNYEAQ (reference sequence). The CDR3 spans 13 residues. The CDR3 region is CASGGANTGELFF. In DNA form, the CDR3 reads TGTGCTAGCGGGGGGGCGAACACCGGGGAGCTGTTTTTT.

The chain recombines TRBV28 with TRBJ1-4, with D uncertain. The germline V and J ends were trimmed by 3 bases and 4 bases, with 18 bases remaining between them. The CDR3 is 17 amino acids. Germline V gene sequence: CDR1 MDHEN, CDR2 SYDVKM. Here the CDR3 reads CASSFPLSDTLNEKLFF. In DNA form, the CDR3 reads TGTGCCAGCAGTTTCCCCCTCTCAGACACGCTTAATGAAAAACTGTTTTTT.

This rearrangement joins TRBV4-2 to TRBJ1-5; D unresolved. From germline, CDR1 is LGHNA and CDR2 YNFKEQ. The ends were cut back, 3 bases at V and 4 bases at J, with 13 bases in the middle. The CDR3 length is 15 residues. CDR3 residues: CASSHERGSNQPQHF. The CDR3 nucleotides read TGTGCCAGCAGCCATGAGCGGGGTTCGAATCAGCCCCAGCATTTT.

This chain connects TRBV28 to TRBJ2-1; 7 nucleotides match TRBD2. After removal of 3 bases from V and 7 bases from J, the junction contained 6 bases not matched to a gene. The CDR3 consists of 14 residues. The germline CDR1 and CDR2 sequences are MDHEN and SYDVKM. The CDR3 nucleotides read TGTGCCAGCAGTTTGGGAGGGACGCGAAATGAGCAGTTCTTC. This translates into CASSLGGTRNEQFF. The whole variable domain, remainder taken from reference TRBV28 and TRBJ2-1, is DVKVTQSSRYLVKRTGEKVFLECVQDMDHENMFWYRQDPGLGLRLIYFSYDVKMKEKGDIPEGYSVSREKKERFSLILESASTNQTSMYLCASSLGGTRNEQFFGPGTRLTVL.

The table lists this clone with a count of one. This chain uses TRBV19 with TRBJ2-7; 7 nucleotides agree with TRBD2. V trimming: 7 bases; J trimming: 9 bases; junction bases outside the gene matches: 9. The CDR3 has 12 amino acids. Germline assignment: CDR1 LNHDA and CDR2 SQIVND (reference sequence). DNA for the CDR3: TGTGCCAGTAACAACGGGGGGATCCGGCAGTACTTC. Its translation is CASNNGGIRQYF.

In nucleotides, the CDR3 is TGCGCCAGCAGCTCCAGGGAACGGAGTCAGCCCCAGCATTTT. This codes for CASSSRERSQPQHF. The rearrangement uses TRBV4-1 and TRBJ1-5; D possibly corresponds to TRBD1 (5 bases). This CDR3 has 14 amino acids. CDR1 is MGHRA and CDR2 is YSYEKL in the germline V gene. The V end lost 5 bases, the J end lost 6 bases, and 14 bases lay between the germline ends.

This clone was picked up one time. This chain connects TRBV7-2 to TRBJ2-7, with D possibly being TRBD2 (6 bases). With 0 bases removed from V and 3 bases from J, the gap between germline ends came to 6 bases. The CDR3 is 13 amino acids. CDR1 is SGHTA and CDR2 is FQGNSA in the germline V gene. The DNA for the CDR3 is TGTGCCAGCAGCTTAGCGACTAGCTACGAGCAGTACTTC. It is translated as CASSLATSYEQYF.

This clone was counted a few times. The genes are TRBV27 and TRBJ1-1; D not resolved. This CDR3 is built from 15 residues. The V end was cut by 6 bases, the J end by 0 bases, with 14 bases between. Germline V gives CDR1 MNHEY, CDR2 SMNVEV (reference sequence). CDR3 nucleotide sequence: TGTGCCAGCAGCTTCTCGGGATTCATGAACACTGAAGCTTTCTTT. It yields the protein CASSFSGFMNTEAFF.